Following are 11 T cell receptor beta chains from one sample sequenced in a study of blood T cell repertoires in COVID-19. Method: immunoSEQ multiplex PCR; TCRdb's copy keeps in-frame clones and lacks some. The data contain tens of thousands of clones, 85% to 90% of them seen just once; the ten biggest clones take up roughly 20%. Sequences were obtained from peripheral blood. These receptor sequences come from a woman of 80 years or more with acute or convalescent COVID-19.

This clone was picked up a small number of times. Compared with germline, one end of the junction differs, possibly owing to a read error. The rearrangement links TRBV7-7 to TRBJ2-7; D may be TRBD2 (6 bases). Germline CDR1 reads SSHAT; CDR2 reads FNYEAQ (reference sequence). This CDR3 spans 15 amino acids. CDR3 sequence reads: CASSLRTGGIHEQYF. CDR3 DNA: TGTGCTAGCAGCTTACGGACTGGCGGGATCCACGAGCAGTACTTC.

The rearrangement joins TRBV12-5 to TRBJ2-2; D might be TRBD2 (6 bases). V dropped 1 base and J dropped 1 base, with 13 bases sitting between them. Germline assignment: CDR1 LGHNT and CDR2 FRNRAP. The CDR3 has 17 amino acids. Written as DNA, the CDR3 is TGTGCTAGTGGTTTGGACCGGGAGTTTTTGAACACCGGGGAGCTGTTTTTT. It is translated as CASGLDREFLNTGELFF.

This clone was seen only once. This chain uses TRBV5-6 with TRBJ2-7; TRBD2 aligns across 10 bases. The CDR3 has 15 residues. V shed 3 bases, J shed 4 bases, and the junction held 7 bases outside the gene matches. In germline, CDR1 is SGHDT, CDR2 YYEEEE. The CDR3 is CASSSPGLALYEQYF. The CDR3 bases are TGTGCCAGCAGCTCTCCGGGACTAGCGTTGTACGAGCAGTACTTC.

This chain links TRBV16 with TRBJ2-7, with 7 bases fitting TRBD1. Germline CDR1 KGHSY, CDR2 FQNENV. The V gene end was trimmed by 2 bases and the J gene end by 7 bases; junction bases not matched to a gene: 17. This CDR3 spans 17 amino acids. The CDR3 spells CASSQKRPGTVGSEQYF. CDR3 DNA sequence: TGTGCCAGCAGCCAAAAGCGGCCCGGGACAGTCGGTTCGGAGCAGTACTTC.

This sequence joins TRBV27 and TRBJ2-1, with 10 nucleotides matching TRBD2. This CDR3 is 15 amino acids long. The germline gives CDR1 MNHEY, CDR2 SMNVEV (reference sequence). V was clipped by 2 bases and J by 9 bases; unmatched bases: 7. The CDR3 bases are TGTGCCAGCAGTTTAAGGGCTAGCGGGAGATCTGAGCAGTTCTTC. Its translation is CASSLRASGRSEQFF.

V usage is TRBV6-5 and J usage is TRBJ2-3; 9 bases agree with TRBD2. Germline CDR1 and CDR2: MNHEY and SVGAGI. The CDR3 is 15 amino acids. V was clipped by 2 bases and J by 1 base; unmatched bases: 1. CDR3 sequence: CASSYAGGGTDTQYF. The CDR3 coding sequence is TGTGCCAGCAGTTACGCGGGGGGGGGCACAGATACGCAGTATTTT.

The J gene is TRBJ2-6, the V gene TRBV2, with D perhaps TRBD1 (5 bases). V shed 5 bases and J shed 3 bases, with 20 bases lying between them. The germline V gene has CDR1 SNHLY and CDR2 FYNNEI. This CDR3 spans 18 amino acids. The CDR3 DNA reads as TGTGCCAGCAGTCTCGACGTTCAGGGATTCTTTGGGGCCAACGTCCTGACTTTC. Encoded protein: CASSLDVQGFFGANVLTF.

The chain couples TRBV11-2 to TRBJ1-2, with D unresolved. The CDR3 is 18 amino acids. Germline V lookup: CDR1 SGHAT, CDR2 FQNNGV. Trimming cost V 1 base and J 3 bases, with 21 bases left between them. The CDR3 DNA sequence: TGTGCCAGCAGCTTAGGGGTCGCCCGGGGAGGTAGGGACTATGGCTACACCTTC. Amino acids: CASSLGVARGGRDYGYTF.

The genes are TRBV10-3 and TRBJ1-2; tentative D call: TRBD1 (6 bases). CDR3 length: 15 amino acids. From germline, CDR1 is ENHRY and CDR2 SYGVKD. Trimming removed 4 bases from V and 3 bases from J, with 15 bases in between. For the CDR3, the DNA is TGTGCCATCAGTGGTCAAACCCAGGGGTACTATGGCTACACCTTC. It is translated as CAISGQTQGYYGYTF.

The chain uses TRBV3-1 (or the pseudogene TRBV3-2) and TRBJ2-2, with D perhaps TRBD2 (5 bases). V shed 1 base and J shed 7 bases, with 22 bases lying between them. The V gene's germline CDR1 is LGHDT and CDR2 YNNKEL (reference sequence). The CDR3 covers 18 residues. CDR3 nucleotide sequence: TGTGCCAGCAGCCAAGTGGACTTCCGGAGTCTTAATGGCGGGGAGCTGTTTTTT. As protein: CASSQVDFRSLNGGELFF.

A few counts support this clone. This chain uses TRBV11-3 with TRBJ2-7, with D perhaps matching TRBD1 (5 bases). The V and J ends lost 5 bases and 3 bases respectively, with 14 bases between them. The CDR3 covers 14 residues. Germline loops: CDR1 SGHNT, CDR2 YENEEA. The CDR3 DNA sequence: TGTGCCAGCAGCCCTTCCCTACAGGACTACGAGCAGTACTTC. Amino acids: CASSPSLQDYEQYF.